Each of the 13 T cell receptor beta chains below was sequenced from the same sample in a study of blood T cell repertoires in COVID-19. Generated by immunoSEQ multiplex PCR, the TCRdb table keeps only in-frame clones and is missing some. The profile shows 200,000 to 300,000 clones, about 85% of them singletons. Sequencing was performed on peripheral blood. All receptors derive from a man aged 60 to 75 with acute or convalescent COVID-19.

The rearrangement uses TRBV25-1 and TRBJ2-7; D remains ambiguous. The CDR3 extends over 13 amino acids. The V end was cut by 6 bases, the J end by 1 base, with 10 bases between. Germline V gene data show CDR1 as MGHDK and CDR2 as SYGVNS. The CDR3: CASRGRRSYEQYF. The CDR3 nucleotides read TGTGCCAGCAGGGGCAGAAGATCCTACGAGCAGTACTTC.

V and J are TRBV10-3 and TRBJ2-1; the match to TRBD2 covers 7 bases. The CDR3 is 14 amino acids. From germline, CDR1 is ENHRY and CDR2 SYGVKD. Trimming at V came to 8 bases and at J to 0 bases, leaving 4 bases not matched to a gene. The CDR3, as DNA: TGTGCCATCCACGGCGGGAGCTCCTACAATGAGCAGTTCTTC. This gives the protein CAIHGGSSYNEQFF.

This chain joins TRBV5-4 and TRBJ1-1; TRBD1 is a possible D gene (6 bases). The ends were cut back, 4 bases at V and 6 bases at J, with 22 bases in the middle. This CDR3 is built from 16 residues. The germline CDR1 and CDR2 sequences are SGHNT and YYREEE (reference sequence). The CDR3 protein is CASSEQGPAGGPEAFF. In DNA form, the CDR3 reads TGTGCCAGCAGCGAACAGGGACCCGCGGGTGGTCCTGAAGCTTTCTTT. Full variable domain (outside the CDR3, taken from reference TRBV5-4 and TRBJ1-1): ETGVTQSPTHLIKTRGQQVTLRCSSQSGHNTVSWYQQALGQGPQFIFQYYREEENGRGNFPPRFSGLQFPNYSSELNVNALELDDSALYLCASSEQGPAGGPEAFFGQGTRLTVV.

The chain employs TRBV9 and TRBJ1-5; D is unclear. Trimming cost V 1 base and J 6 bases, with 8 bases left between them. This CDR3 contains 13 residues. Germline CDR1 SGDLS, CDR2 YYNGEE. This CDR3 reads CASSVTGSQPQHF. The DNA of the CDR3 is TGTGCCAGCAGCGTAACCGGGAGTCAGCCCCAGCATTTT.

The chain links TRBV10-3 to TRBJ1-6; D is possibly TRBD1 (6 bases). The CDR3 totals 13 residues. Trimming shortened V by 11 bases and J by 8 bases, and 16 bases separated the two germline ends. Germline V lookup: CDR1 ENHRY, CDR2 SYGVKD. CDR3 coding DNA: TGTGCCGGGGGCGGGGGGCGTGATTCACCCCTCCACTTT. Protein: CAGGGGRDSPLHF.

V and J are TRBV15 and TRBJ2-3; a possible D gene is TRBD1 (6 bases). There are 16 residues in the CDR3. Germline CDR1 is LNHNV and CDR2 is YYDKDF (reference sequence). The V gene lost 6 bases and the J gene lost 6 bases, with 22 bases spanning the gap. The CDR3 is CATSGFRGPPWDTQYF. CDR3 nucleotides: TGTGCCACCAGTGGGTTCAGGGGTCCTCCTTGGGATACGCAGTATTTT.

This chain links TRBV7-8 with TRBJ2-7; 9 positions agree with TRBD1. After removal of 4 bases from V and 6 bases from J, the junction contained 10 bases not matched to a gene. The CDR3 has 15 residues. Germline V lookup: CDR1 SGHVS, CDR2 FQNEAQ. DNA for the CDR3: TGTGCCAGCAGCTCATCCGGGACAGGGCCCTCCGAGCAGTACTTC. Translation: CASSSSGTGPSEQYF.

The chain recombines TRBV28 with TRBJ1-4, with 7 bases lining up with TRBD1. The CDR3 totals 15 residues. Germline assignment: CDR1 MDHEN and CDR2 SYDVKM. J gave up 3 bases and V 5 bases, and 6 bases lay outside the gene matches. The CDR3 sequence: CASSVWDRSNEKLFF. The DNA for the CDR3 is TGTGCCAGCAGTGTCTGGGACAGATCTAATGAAAAACTGTTTTTT.

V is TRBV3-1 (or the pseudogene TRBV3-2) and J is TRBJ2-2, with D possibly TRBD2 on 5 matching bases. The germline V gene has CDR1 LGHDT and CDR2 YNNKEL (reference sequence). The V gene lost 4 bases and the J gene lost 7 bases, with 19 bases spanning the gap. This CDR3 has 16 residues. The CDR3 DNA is TGTGCCAGCAGCCCCAATTTCGGGATAGTGATCGGGGAGCTGTTTTTT. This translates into CASSPNFGIVIGELFF.

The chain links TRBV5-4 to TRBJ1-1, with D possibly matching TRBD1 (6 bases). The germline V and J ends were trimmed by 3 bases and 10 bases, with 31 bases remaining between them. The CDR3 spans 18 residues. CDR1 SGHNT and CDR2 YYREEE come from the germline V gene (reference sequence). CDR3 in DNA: TGTGCCAGCAGCTCCGAAGTTCGTCGGGGGGCCATTAGAATCGGAGCTTTCTTT. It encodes CASSSEVRRGAIRIGAFF.

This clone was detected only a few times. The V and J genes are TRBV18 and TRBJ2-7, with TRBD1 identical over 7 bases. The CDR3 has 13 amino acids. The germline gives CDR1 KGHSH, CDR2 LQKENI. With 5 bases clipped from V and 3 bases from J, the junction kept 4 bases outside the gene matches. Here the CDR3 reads CASSATGYYEQYF. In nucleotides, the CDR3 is TGTGCCAGCTCAGCGACAGGGTACTACGAGCAGTACTTC.

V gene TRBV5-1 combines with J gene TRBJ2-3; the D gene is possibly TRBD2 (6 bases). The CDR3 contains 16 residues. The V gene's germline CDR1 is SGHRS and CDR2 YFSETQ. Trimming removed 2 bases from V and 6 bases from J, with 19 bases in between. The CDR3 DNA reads TGCGCCAGCAGCTTCGACACGGCCCCGGAGGGGGATACGCAGTATTTT. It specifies CASSFDTAPEGDTQYF.

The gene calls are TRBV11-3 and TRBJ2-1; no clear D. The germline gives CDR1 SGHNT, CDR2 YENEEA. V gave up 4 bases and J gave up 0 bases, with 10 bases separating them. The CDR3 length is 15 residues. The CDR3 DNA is TGTGCCAGCAGCTCCGATTTGAGCTCCTACAATGAGCAGTTCTTC. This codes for CASSSDLSSYNEQFF.